The 10 T cell receptor beta chains below were found in one sample sequenced in a study of identical twins. In TCRdb, the 5' RACE reads were re-called with MiXCR into one record per CDR3 protein. The repertoire holds just under 550,000 distinct CDR3 sequences, with roughly 15% as singletons. This sample also appeared in a second study, on yellow fever vaccine responses in identical twins.

The sample consisted of CD4+ T cells sorted from blood. These receptors originate from a young woman in good health.

This clonotype was seen only a few times. The rearrangement joins TRBV12-3 or TRBV12-4 to TRBJ2-5; D uncertain. V lost 4 bases and J 2 bases, leaving 14 bases between the germline ends. This CDR3 comprises 15 residues. The CDR3 sequence is CASSSFGLEQETQYF. CDR3 DNA sequence: TGTGCCAGCAGTTCCTTCGGGTTGGAGCAAGAGACCCAGTACTTC.

This clonotype was observed a handful of times. With a much larger clone just one base away, this may be a read error. The chain combines TRBV20-1 with TRBJ2-3; 9 positions agree with TRBD2. CDR1 and CDR2 from the germline V gene are DFQATT and SNEGSKA (reference sequence). This CDR3 region has 16 residues. In DNA, the CDR3 is TGCTGTGCTAGGGGACTAGCAAAGGGAGGGGCAGATACGCAGTATTTT. It is translated as CCARGLAKGGADTQYF.

J is TRBJ1-4 and V is TRBV27; no reliable D call. The CDR3 spans 14 residues. The V end lost 3 bases, the J end lost 2 bases, and 7 bases lay between the germline ends. Germline-derived CDR1 and CDR2 are MNHEY and SMNVEV (reference sequence). The CDR3 DNA reads as TGTGCCAGCAGTTTCCTCTCCACTAATGAAAAACTGTTTTTT. Its protein is CASSFLSTNEKLFF. The complete variable domain, with remaining parts taken from reference TRBV27 and TRBJ1-4, reads EAQVTQNPRYLITVTGKKLTVTCSQNMNHEYMSWYRQDPGLGLRQIYYSMNVEVTDKGDVPEGYKVSRKEKRNFPLILESPSPNQTSLYFCASSFLSTNEKLFFGSGTQLSVL.

This chain uses TRBV20-1 with TRBJ2-5; D is perhaps TRBD2 (6 bases). Germline CDR1 DFQATT, CDR2 SNEGSKA (reference sequence). The CDR3 is 16 residues long. V dropped 7 bases and J dropped 5 bases, with 26 bases sitting between them. The CDR3 DNA reads as TGCAGTGTTGGGAGGAACCCCCAGGTTCGAACTGAGACCCAGTACTTC. This gives the protein CSVGRNPQVRTETQYF.

This clonotype was seen a handful of times. The chain recombines TRBV5-1 with TRBJ2-5, with TRBD2 matching 12 bases. This CDR3 has 17 amino acids. V lost 4 bases and J lost 2; bases outside the gene matches: 9. The germline CDR1 and CDR2 sequences are SGHRS and YFSETQ. For the CDR3, the DNA is TGCGCCAGCAGCCAGCTTTGGACTAGCGGGACTCAAGAGACCCAGTACTTC. This codes for CASSQLWTSGTQETQYF.

The CDR3 sequence: CASSFHGQGRLHEQFF. CDR3 DNA: TGCGCCAGCAGCTTCCATGGACAGGGGCGACTCCATGAGCAGTTCTTC. The chain employs TRBV5-1 and TRBJ2-1, with 9 bases lining up with TRBD1. Germline V lookup: CDR1 SGHRS, CDR2 YFSETQ. The CDR3 sequence is 16 residues long. The V and J ends lost 2 bases and 8 bases, in that order; junction bases with no gene match: 11.

This clonotype was picked up a small number of times. This sequence joins TRBV7-9 and TRBJ2-7; TRBD2 aligns across 8 bases. CDR3 length: 14 amino acids. V trimming: 3 bases; J trimming: 6 bases; junction bases outside the gene matches: 7. Germline V gene sequence: CDR1 SEHNR, CDR2 FQNEAQ (reference sequence). CDR3 nucleotides: TGTGCCAGCAGCTTGAGCGGGAGCGGTCCCGAGCAGTACTTC. Translation gives CASSLSGSGPEQYF.

In this sample, this clonotype turned up many times. The J gene is TRBJ1-1, the V gene TRBV24-1; weak D call: TRBD1 (6 bases). This CDR3 spans 15 amino acids. Germline CDR1 is KGHDR and CDR2 is SFDVKD. V gave up 8 bases and J gave up 3 bases, with 18 bases separating them. This chain's CDR3 is CATTPSGGRDTEAFF. The CDR3 bases are TGTGCCACCACCCCGAGCGGGGGCAGAGACACTGAAGCTTTCTTT.

The gene calls are TRBV18 and TRBJ2-2; a possible D gene is TRBD2 (5 bases). The CDR3 runs 16 residues. V lost 6 bases to trimming and J lost 2 bases, with 16 bases between them. Germline CDR1 and CDR2: KGHSH and LQKENI. CDR3 in amino acids: CASSLGLSDNTGELFF. The CDR3 nucleotides are TGTGCCAGCTCGCTCGGACTGAGCGATAACACCGGGGAGCTGTTTTTT.

This clonotype was seen ten or more times. V gene TRBV6-2 or TRBV6-3 combines with J gene TRBJ1-6; D gene unclear. V was shortened by 6 bases and J by 12 bases, with 24 bases between the two germline ends. From germline, CDR1 is MNHEY and CDR2 SVGEGT. There are 16 residues in the CDR3. The DNA of the CDR3 is TGTGCCAGCAGCCTACCTCTAGGTTACTTAATGCAACCCCTCCACTTT. It codes for CASSLPLGYLMQPLHF.